This TCR beta chain originates from a study of blood T cells in healthy people across ages. Across the study: In model experiments, template switching was able to capture about one barcoded beta molecule for every two T cells that were present.

This clonotype was seen just once. Its antigen is undetermined. In germline, CDR1 is LGHDT, CDR2 YNNKEL (reference sequence). V gave up 1 base and J gave up 6 bases, with 12 bases separating them. This CDR3 is 15 amino acids long. Findings and limits, study-wide: Not knowing donor CMV status may have confounded expanded clonotype changes. Per-million-T-cell TCR beta diversity fell roughly linearly with age.

Through a sample-barcoded 5' primer and a J-beta primer mix, a second PCR was run for 7 to 11 cycles. Every cDNA molecule bore a tag from a template-switch adaptor containing 12 random nucleotides. TCRdb used MiXCR to reprocess the 5' RACE reads, holding one entry per CDR3 protein. The sample records fewer than 750,000 distinct CDR3 sequences, around half being singletons. Specimen: blood. This chain joins TRBV3-1 and TRBJ1-4, with unresolved D. This receptor was obtained from an elderly man in good health. The CDR3 spells CASSQVGGSHEKLFF. The CDR3 nucleotides read TGTGCCAGCAGCCAAGTGGGCGGCAGTCATGAAAAACTGTTTTTT.